These T cell receptor beta chains were read from a single sample in a study of T-cell reconstitution after alpha-beta-depleted transplantation in children. In TCRdb, the PCR reads were re-called with MiXCR into one record per CDR3 protein. The sample records about 420,000 distinct CDR3 sequences, 15% to 20% being singletons. This specimen consisted of PBMCs, mostly from graft donor cells, obtained 360 days after TCRalphabeta/CD19-depleted stem cell transplant. The origin of the receptors is a boy younger than two who had a stem cell transplant for Wiskott-Aldrich syndrome, so the T cells may come from the graft donor. The CDR3 runs from the conserved cysteine through the conserved F or W. Each record gives: CDR3 DNA, CDR3 protein, clone size, J gene, D gene, V gene. D genes are given only for firm matches. Only some rows state a clone size, as once, few, many or a class for expanded clones.

CDR3 DNA: TGTGCCAGCAGTTACTTCGGGGACGCCGGCTCCTACAATGAGCAGTTCTTC; CDR3 protein: CASSYFGDAGSYNEQFF; clone size: -; J gene: TRBJ2-1; D gene: -; V gene: TRBV6-2/TRBV6-3
CDR3 DNA: TGCGCCAGCAGCTTGACAGGGGTCGGCTACAATGAGCAGTTCTTC; CDR3 protein: CASSLTGVGYNEQFF; clone size: -; J gene: TRBJ2-1; D gene: TRBD1; V gene: TRBV5-1
CDR3 DNA: TGTGCCAGCAAAACAAGGCAAGCCGACTCTGGGGCCAACGTCCTGACTTTC; CDR3 protein: CASKTRQADSGANVLTF; clone size: once; J gene: TRBJ2-6; D gene: -; V gene: TRBV28
CDR3 DNA: TGTGCCATCAGTGGGACTAGCACCGGGGAGCTGTTTTTT; CDR3 protein: CAISGTSTGELFF; clone size: few; J gene: TRBJ2-2; D gene: TRBD2; V gene: TRBV10-3
CDR3 DNA: TGTGCCAGCAGCTTAGCGGCAGTTCACGAGCAGTACTTC; CDR3 protein: CASSLAAVHEQYF; clone size: many; J gene: TRBJ2-7; D gene: -; V gene: TRBV7-9
CDR3 DNA: TGCAGTGCTAGAGTCCCCTGGGACACATACACAGATACGCAGTATTTT; CDR3 protein: CSARVPWDTYTDTQYF; clone size: -; J gene: TRBJ2-3; D gene: -; V gene: TRBV20-1
CDR3 DNA: TGTGCCAGCAGCTTAGCGGCTCTACTAGTGGGAGAGACCCAGTACTTC; CDR3 protein: CASSLAALLVGETQYF; clone size: -; J gene: TRBJ2-5; D gene: -; V gene: TRBV3-1
CDR3 DNA: TGCAGTGCTAGCTCGTTGGTGGGCGCCGGGGCCAACGTCCTGACTTTC; CDR3 protein: CSASSLVGAGANVLTF; clone size: few; J gene: TRBJ2-6; D gene: -; V gene: TRBV20-1
CDR3 DNA: TGTGCCAGCAGTGAATACGGCACTAAAGCTTTCTTT; CDR3 protein: CASSEYGTKAFF; clone size: -; J gene: TRBJ1-1; D gene: -; V gene: TRBV25-1
CDR3 DNA: TGTGCCAGCAGTTACGGGAGGGCTGCTGGGAACTATGGCTACACCTTC; CDR3 protein: CASSYGRAAGNYGYTF; clone size: -; J gene: TRBJ1-2; D gene: -; V gene: TRBV6-5
CDR3 DNA: TGCAGCGTAGCGCACGGGGGGGCCGTCGATGAGCAGTTCTTC; CDR3 protein: CSVAHGGAVDEQFF; clone size: -; J gene: TRBJ2-1; D gene: TRBD2; V gene: TRBV29-1
CDR3 DNA: TGTGCCAGCTCGAAGGGACTAGCGGAATACGAGCAGTACTTC; CDR3 protein: CASSKGLAEYEQYF; clone size: -; J gene: TRBJ2-7; D gene: TRBD2; V gene: TRBV18
CDR3 DNA: TGTGCCAGCAGCTTAGTCGGTGGGCTAGCGGGAGCAGAGACCCAGTACTTC; CDR3 protein: CASSLVGGLAGAETQYF; clone size: -; J gene: TRBJ2-5; D gene: TRBD2; V gene: TRBV7-2
CDR3 DNA: TGTGCCAGCAGCGCGGGCTTCAGGGGCCCCCAAGAGACCCAGTACTTC; CDR3 protein: CASSAGFRGPQETQYF; clone size: few; J gene: TRBJ2-5; D gene: -; V gene: TRBV9
CDR3 DNA: TGTGCCAGCAGCTTCCGACAGGGAACTTACAATGAGCAGTTCTTC; CDR3 protein: CASSFRQGTYNEQFF; clone size: -; J gene: TRBJ2-1; D gene: TRBD1; V gene: TRBV7-9
CDR3 DNA: TGTGCCAGCAGCTTAAAGGGTCAGGGCTTCAACGACGAGCAGTACTTC; CDR3 protein: CASSLKGQGFNDEQYF; clone size: -; J gene: TRBJ2-7; D gene: -; V gene: TRBV7-9
CDR3 DNA: TGTGCCAGCAGTTGGGACAGGGGGCGTACCGGGGAGCTGTTTTTT; CDR3 protein: CASSWDRGRTGELFF; clone size: -; J gene: TRBJ2-2; D gene: TRBD1; V gene: TRBV28
CDR3 DNA: TGTGCCAGCGGGGACCTGACAGATACGCAGTATTTT; CDR3 protein: CASGDLTDTQYF; clone size: few; J gene: TRBJ2-3; D gene: -; V gene: TRBV12-3/TRBV12-4
CDR3 DNA: TGTGCCAGCAGCTTGAACGGGCAGCCCCAGCATTTT; CDR3 protein: CASSLNGQPQHF; clone size: -; J gene: TRBJ1-5; D gene: -; V gene: TRBV5-5
CDR3 DNA: TGTGCCAGCAGTTTAGCGGGAAGGGTAGAGACCCAGTACTTC; CDR3 protein: CASSLAGRVETQYF; clone size: many; J gene: TRBJ2-5; D gene: -; V gene: TRBV12-3/TRBV12-4
CDR3 DNA: TGTGCCAGCAGCACCCTAGCGGGGGGAGGTACCGGGGAGCTGTTTTTT; CDR3 protein: CASSTLAGGGTGELFF; clone size: -; J gene: TRBJ2-2; D gene: TRBD2; V gene: TRBV7-8
CDR3 DNA: TGTGCCAGCAGGGTGACAGGGACCGGGGAGCTGTTTTTT; CDR3 protein: CASRVTGTGELFF; clone size: few; J gene: TRBJ2-2; D gene: TRBD1; V gene: TRBV12-3/TRBV12-4
CDR3 DNA: TGTGCCAGCAGTGGGCAGGGTCGGGGAGAGACCCAGTACTTC; CDR3 protein: CASSGQGRGETQYF; clone size: -; J gene: TRBJ2-5; D gene: -; V gene: TRBV2
CDR3 DNA: TGCAGTGCTAGAGCTGCGGGAGTCTGGTACGAGCAGTACTTC; CDR3 protein: CSARAAGVWYEQYF; clone size: -; J gene: TRBJ2-7; D gene: TRBD2; V gene: TRBV20-1
CDR3 DNA: TGCGCCAGCAGCTTTGGCGGGAGTCATTACGAGCAGTACTTC; CDR3 protein: CASSFGGSHYEQYF; clone size: few; J gene: TRBJ2-7; D gene: TRBD2; V gene: TRBV5-1
CDR3 DNA: TGTGCCACCAGTGATTCAAGACCCACAGAGACGCAGTATTTT; CDR3 protein: CATSDSRPTETQYF; clone size: -; J gene: TRBJ2-3; D gene: -; V gene: TRBV24-1
CDR3 DNA: TGCGCCAGCAGCCTAGGACAGGGATGGGATGAGCAGTTCTTC; CDR3 protein: CASSLGQGWDEQFF; clone size: few; J gene: TRBJ2-1; D gene: TRBD1; V gene: TRBV5-1
CDR3 DNA: TGTGCCAGCAGTCGTTCGGCGGGGGGATACCAAGAGACCCAGTACTTC; CDR3 protein: CASSRSAGGYQETQYF; clone size: few; J gene: TRBJ2-5; D gene: TRBD2; V gene: TRBV6-1
CDR3 DNA: TGTGCCAGCAGCTTGCTGGGGAAAGCCGAGTCGACCAATGAGCAGTTCTTC; CDR3 protein: CASSLLGKAESTNEQFF; clone size: few; J gene: TRBJ2-1; D gene: -; V gene: TRBV11-3
CDR3 DNA: TGTGCCAGCAGTTACCGTCTCAGAGCTTTCTTT; CDR3 protein: CASSYRLRAFF; clone size: -; J gene: TRBJ1-1; D gene: -; V gene: TRBV6-5
CDR3 DNA: TGTGCCACCAGTGATTTAATCGAGCAGTTCTTC; CDR3 protein: CATSDLIEQFF; clone size: -; J gene: TRBJ2-1; D gene: -; V gene: TRBV24-1
CDR3 DNA: TGTGCCAGCAGTGAAATTGGACCCCGCTACGAGCAGTACTTC; CDR3 protein: CASSEIGPRYEQYF; clone size: -; J gene: TRBJ2-7; D gene: -; V gene: TRBV2
CDR3 DNA: TGCAGCGTTGCCCCAGGGACTAGCACAGATACGCAGTATTTT; CDR3 protein: CSVAPGTSTDTQYF; clone size: -; J gene: TRBJ2-3; D gene: -; V gene: TRBV29-1
CDR3 DNA: TGTGCCACCAGTGCTGTCGGGAGTGCCACCGGGGAGCTGTTTTTT; CDR3 protein: CATSAVGSATGELFF; clone size: -; J gene: TRBJ2-2; D gene: -; V gene: TRBV24-1
CDR3 DNA: TGTGCCACCAGTGACGAACTAGCGATGGAGCAGTTCTTC; CDR3 protein: CATSDELAMEQFF; clone size: -; J gene: TRBJ2-1; D gene: TRBD2; V gene: TRBV24-1
CDR3 DNA: TGCAGTGCTAGAGATCAAGCGGTTCTGTGGAGGGAGCAGTACTTC; CDR3 protein: CSARDQAVLWREQYF; clone size: few; J gene: TRBJ2-7; D gene: -; V gene: TRBV20-1
CDR3 DNA: TGCAGCGTTGAGGCTGTATCGTCGGTCCAGTACTTC; CDR3 protein: CSVEAVSSVQYF; clone size: -; J gene: TRBJ2-5; D gene: -; V gene: TRBV29-1
CDR3 DNA: TGCAGTGCTACTGGGACAGGGAGACGAGAGACCCAGTACTTC; CDR3 protein: CSATGTGRRETQYF; clone size: -; J gene: TRBJ2-5; D gene: TRBD1; V gene: TRBV20-1
CDR3 DNA: TGCGCCAGCAGCCATAGGCGGGCCCAAGAGACCCAGTACTTC; CDR3 protein: CASSHRRAQETQYF; clone size: few; J gene: TRBJ2-5; D gene: -; V gene: TRBV5-1
CDR3 DNA: TGTGCCAGCACCCTATCCCAGGGACTCGGCATTCAGTACTTC; CDR3 protein: CASTLSQGLGIQYF; clone size: -; J gene: TRBJ2-4; D gene: -; V gene: TRBV6-2/TRBV6-3
CDR3 DNA: TGCAGCGTTGAATTCCGGACGAGCTCCTACGAGCAGTACTTC; CDR3 protein: CSVEFRTSSYEQYF; clone size: -; J gene: TRBJ2-7; D gene: -; V gene: TRBV29-1
CDR3 DNA: TGTGCCAGCAGCGCCTCCCCTAGTGCCGAGCAGTACTTC; CDR3 protein: CASSASPSAEQYF; clone size: few; J gene: TRBJ2-7; D gene: -; V gene: TRBV9
CDR3 DNA: TGTGCCAGCAGCTTAAGTGGCGGGAAGGGACCCTACAATGAGCAGTTCTTC; CDR3 protein: CASSLSGGKGPYNEQFF; clone size: -; J gene: TRBJ2-1; D gene: -; V gene: TRBV4-2
CDR3 DNA: TGCGCCAGCAGCTTGGCTAGCGGTCACACCGGGGAGCTGTTTTTT; CDR3 protein: CASSLASGHTGELFF; clone size: -; J gene: TRBJ2-2; D gene: TRBD2; V gene: TRBV5-1
CDR3 DNA: TGTGCCAGCAGTTTACAGGTCAGGGTAGGCACCGGGGAGCTGTTTTTT; CDR3 protein: CASSLQVRVGTGELFF; clone size: few; J gene: TRBJ2-2; D gene: -; V gene: TRBV12-3/TRBV12-4